This T cell receptor (beta chain) is from a study of blood T cell repertoires in COVID-19. Study information: Samples of COVID-19 (acute and convalescent) were obtained from the United States, Italy and Spain. The analysed material was cDNA or gDNA that came from T cells, B-cell-depleted T cells, or PBMCs.

Trimming took off 2 bases at V and 2 bases at J, with 10 bases between the two ends. Germline lookup yields CDR1 SNHLY and CDR2 FYNNEI. The CDR3 loop spans 15 amino acids. The method was immunoSEQ multiplex PCR; TCRdb's version includes in-frame clones alone and lacks a portion of them. The sample holds some 80,000 clones, around 86% seen once. This TCR came from a man older than 75 with acute or convalescent COVID-19. This sequence joins TRBV2 and TRBJ1-5; D is ambiguous. Sequences were obtained from peripheral blood. The CDR3 spells CASSETQVGNQPQHF. DNA for the CDR3: TGTGCCAGCAGTGAAACCCAGGTCGGCAATCAGCCCCAGCATTTT.